The sequence of this T cell receptor (beta chain) was determined in a study of blood T cells in healthy people across ages. The study's findings and limits: Long-lived and aged donors differed, with more naive CD4+ cells and higher diversity in the long-lived.

With respect to this clonotype: Its specificity is not known.

There are 17 residues in the CDR3. The V gene lost 1 base and the J gene lost 2 bases, with 18 bases spanning the gap. Germline assignment: CDR1 SGHAT and CDR2 FQNNGV. With a J-beta primer mix and a sample-barcoded 5' primer, a second PCR ran about 7 to 11 cycles. A single record per CDR3 protein comes from TCRdb applying MiXCR to the 5' RACE reads. This sample has hundreds of thousands of distinct CDR3 sequences, with about 50% found just once. J is TRBJ2-7 and V is TRBV11-2; the D gene is possibly TRBD1 (6 bases). Sequenced sample: blood. The TCR originated in a woman older than 75 in good health. The CDR3 bases are TGTGCCAGCAGCTTAGTCCAGGGGACCGACAAGACCTACGAGCAGTACTTC. Amino acids: CASSLVQGTDKTYEQYF. The full variable domain, in which reference TRBV11-2 and TRBJ2-7 provide the parts outside the CDR3, is EAGVAQSPRYKIIEKRQSVAFWCNPISGHATLYWYQQILGQGPKLLIQFQNNGVVDDSQLPKDRFSAERLKGVDSTLKIQPAKLEDSAVYLCASSLVQGTDKTYEQYFGPGTRLTVT.